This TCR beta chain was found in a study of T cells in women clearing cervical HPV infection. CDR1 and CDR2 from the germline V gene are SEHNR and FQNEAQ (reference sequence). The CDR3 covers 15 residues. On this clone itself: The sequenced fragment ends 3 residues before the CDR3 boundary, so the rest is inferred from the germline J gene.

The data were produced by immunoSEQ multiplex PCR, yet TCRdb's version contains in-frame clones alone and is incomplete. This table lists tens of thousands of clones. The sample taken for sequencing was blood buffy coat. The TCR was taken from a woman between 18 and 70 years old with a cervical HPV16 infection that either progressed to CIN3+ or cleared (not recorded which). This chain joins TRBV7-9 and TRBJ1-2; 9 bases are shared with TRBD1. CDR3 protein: CASSFPGTGTYDYTF. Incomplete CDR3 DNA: TGTGCCAGCAGCTTTCCCGGGACAGGGACCTACGAC.